The entry that follows covers one T cell receptor beta chain sequence. This entry belongs to a study of shared clonotypes between healthy human individuals. Study donors comprised healthy, HIV-negative adults devoid of recent acute infection or vaccination. Authors' analysis steps: Filtering was not the same, since immunoSEQ gave junction-only sequences without quality scores. Assay: immunoSEQ multiplex PCR; the TCRdb copy retains only in-frame clones and omits some. V and J calls and clone size come straight from that table; D and trimming were deduced from the DNA. Seen here are 2 million to 3 million clones, roughly 93% observed once, and the top ten hold 0.36%. The CDR3 runs to 14 residues. Germline V gives CDR1 GTSNPN, CDR2 SVGIG (reference sequence). The V gene lost 0 bases and the J gene lost 4 bases, with 13 bases spanning the gap.

Sequencing used naive CD4+ T cells from PBMCs. Subset given: CD45RA+ positively selected. This chain uses TRBV30 with TRBJ2-7; possible D gene TRBD1, 6 bases. This receptor was identified in a man between 18 and 29 years old in good health. Some clones in this sample may be carry-over from other donors' samples. CDR3: CAWSVEDRGYEQYF. CDR3 nucleotides: TGTGCCTGGAGTGTTGAGGACAGAGGGTACGAGCAGTACTTC.